The 24 T cell receptor beta chains listed next were all sequenced from one sample in a study of shared clonotypes between healthy human individuals. Naivety among CD8 cells was defined by CD45RO negativity and positive CCR7 selection, thereby excluding terminally differentiated effector memory CD45RA+ cells. Data came from immunoSEQ multiplex PCR; TCRdb stores just in-frame clones and leaves some out. In the table there are just over 2,000,000 clones, 85% to 95% of which are singletons. The specimen was naive CD8+ T cells sorted from blood. These receptors came from a man aged 18 to 35 in good health.

The J gene is TRBJ2-7, the V gene TRBV28; D not certain. Germline CDR1 MDHEN, CDR2 SYDVKM. This CDR3 spans 11 amino acids. V lost 6 bases and J lost 3, with 6 bases in between. CDR3 residues: CASRQDYEQYF. The CDR3 coding sequence is TGTGCCAGCAGGCAAGACTACGAGCAGTACTTC. Variable domain in full (rest from reference TRBV28 and TRBJ2-7): DVKVTQSSRYLVKRTGEKVFLECVQDMDHENMFWYRQDPGLGLRLIYFSYDVKMKEKGDIPEGYSVSREKKERFSLILESASTNQTSMYLCASRQDYEQYFGPGTRLTVT.

Turning to this clone: Other DNA sequences in this specimen translate into the identical CDR3. The chain combines TRBV9 with TRBJ2-3, with 12 nucleotides matching TRBD2. CDR3 size: 15 residues. V lost 3 bases to trimming and J lost 3 bases; unmatched junction nucleotides: 2. Germline loops: CDR1 SGDLS, CDR2 YYNGEE. CDR3 in DNA: TGTGCCAGCAGCGCCGGACTAGCGGGAACAGATACGCAGTATTTT. Protein sequence: CASSAGLAGTDTQYF.

This clone was detected once. The chain's CDR3 is CASSGPGAASTDTQYF. CDR3 nucleotide sequence: TGTGCCAGCAGTGGCCCAGGAGCGGCTAGCACAGATACGCAGTATTTT. J is TRBJ2-3 and V is TRBV2; maybe TRBD2 (5 bases). Germline CDR1 is SNHLY and CDR2 is FYNNEI. The CDR3 runs to 16 residues. V was clipped by 4 bases and J by 0 bases, with 14 bases between them.

About this clone itself: The same CDR3 also results from other DNA sequences found in this sample. The chain is built from TRBV9 and TRBJ2-1; D may be TRBD2 (6 bases). V dropped 0 bases and J dropped 1 base, with 8 bases sitting between them. The germline V gene has CDR1 SGDLS and CDR2 YYNGEE. The length of the CDR3 is 15 residues. CDR3 DNA sequence: TGTGCCAGCAGCGTAGAGGGGACTTCCTACAATGAGCAGTTCTTC. It translates to CASSVEGTSYNEQFF.

The chain joins TRBV2 to TRBJ1-4, with 7 nucleotides matching TRBD1. The CDR3 runs 15 residues. CDR1 and CDR2 (germline): SNHLY, FYNNEI. V lost 1 base and J lost 2; bases outside the gene matches: 1. The CDR3 region has the DNA TGTGCCAGCAGTGAAGACAGGGGCACTAATGAAAAACTGTTTTTT. This encodes CASSEDRGTNEKLFF.

This chain joins TRBV19 and TRBJ2-7, with D perhaps TRBD1 or TRBD2 (5 bases each). The CDR3 length is 14 residues. Germline lookup yields CDR1 LNHDA and CDR2 SQIVND (reference sequence). V shed 8 bases and J shed 5 bases, with 19 bases lying between them. The CDR3 bases are TGTGCCAGTGGGACCGGGACGCCGAGTCACGAGCAGTACTTC. This sequence encodes CASGTGTPSHEQYF.

V usage is TRBV5-6 and J usage is TRBJ2-1; 11 bases match TRBD2. CDR3 size: 17 residues. Germline CDR1 SGHDT, CDR2 YYEEEE. V lost 4 bases and J lost 2; bases outside the gene matches: 8. CDR3 in DNA: TGTGCCAGCAGCGGGGACGGGACTAGCGGTCCCTACAATGAGCAGTTCTTC. Translating gives CASSGDGTSGPYNEQFF. Full variable domain (outside the CDR3, taken from reference TRBV5-6 and TRBJ2-1): DAGVTQSPTHLIKTRGQQVTLRCSPKSGHDTVSWYQQALGQGPQFIFQYYEEEERQRGNFPDRFSGHQFPNYSSELNVNALLLGDSALYLCASSGDGTSGPYNEQFFGPGTRLTVL.

V usage is TRBV5-6 and J usage is TRBJ2-1; no clear D gene. V gave up 1 base and J gave up 0 bases, with 11 bases separating them. Germline CDR1 is SGHDT and CDR2 is YYEEEE. The CDR3 is 16 residues long. CDR3 coding DNA: TGTGCCAGCAGCTTGTTTGCGGAGAGCTCCTACAATGAGCAGTTCTTC. This gives the protein CASSLFAESSYNEQFF.

The chain uses TRBV4-1 and TRBJ2-5; 10 bases are shared with TRBD2. Germline loops: CDR1 MGHRA, CDR2 YSYEKL. Losses at the gene ends were 3 bases for V and 0 bases for J; bases not matched to a gene: 7. The CDR3 covers 17 residues. CDR3 coding DNA: TGCGCCAGCAGCCAGTCGGTAGCGGGGGGTTACCAAGAGACCCAGTACTTC. Translation: CASSQSVAGGYQETQYF.

The CDR3 reads CASSQESGLAGYEQYF. The CDR3 nucleotides read TGCGCCAGCAGCCAAGAATCTGGACTAGCGGGATACGAGCAGTACTTC. The chain has TRBV4-1 and TRBJ2-7, with TRBD2 matching 12 bases. Trimming took 0 bases from V and 4 from J; bases not matched to a gene: 4. The CDR3 has 16 residues. Germline V lookup: CDR1 MGHRA, CDR2 YSYEKL.

J is TRBJ2-5 and V is TRBV4-1, with 11 positions matching TRBD2. The junction had 5 bases not matched to a gene; V was cut back by 0 bases and J by 5 bases. This CDR3 is built from 16 residues. Germline lookup yields CDR1 MGHRA and CDR2 YSYEKL. CDR3 coding DNA: TGCGCCAGCAGCCAAGATCAACGACTAGCGGGGGAGACCCAGTACTTC. Its translation is CASSQDQRLAGETQYF.

CDR3 in amino acids: CASSRPMTSGEDTQYF. The CDR3 DNA reads TGTGCCAGCAGCCGGCCGATGACTAGCGGGGAAGATACGCAGTATTTT. The chain is built from TRBV7-9 and TRBJ2-3; 11 bases match TRBD2. V shed 5 bases and J 5 bases; nucleotides not matched to a gene: 9. The CDR3 is 16 amino acids. Germline V gene data show CDR1 as SEHNR and CDR2 as FQNEAQ (reference sequence).

This clone was detected only once. The CDR3 coding sequence is TGCGCCAGCAGCTCTCCTAGCGGGGGGCCTACACATCGCCCCCCGAACACCGGGGAGCTGTTTTTT. Translation gives CASSSPSGGPTHRPPNTGELFF. The rearrangement uses TRBV5-1 and TRBJ2-2, with 11 bases fitting TRBD2. Germline CDR1 and CDR2: SGHRS and YFSETQ. V trimming: 3 bases; J trimming: 0 bases; junction bases outside the gene matches: 19. This CDR3 has 22 amino acids. The whole variable domain, remainder taken from reference TRBV5-1 and TRBJ2-2, is KAGVTQTPRYLIKTRGQQVTLSCSPISGHRSVSWYQQTPGQGLQFLFEYFSETQRNKGNFPGRFSGRQFSNSRSEMNVSTLELGDSALYLCASSSPSGGPTHRPPNTGELFFGEGSRLTVL.

This rearrangement joins TRBV7-9 to TRBJ1-4; D unresolved. Germline values: CDR1 SEHNR, CDR2 FQNEAQ (reference sequence). Trimming took off 4 bases at V and 7 bases at J, with 13 bases between the two ends. This CDR3 comprises 14 residues. The CDR3 sequence is CASSSPGLGEKLFF. The DNA of the CDR3 is TGTGCCAGCAGCTCCCCGGGGTTAGGTGAAAAACTGTTTTTT.

The genes are TRBV5-1 and TRBJ1-2; 11 bases are a match to TRBD1. This CDR3 has 14 amino acids. Germline loops: CDR1 SGHRS, CDR2 YFSETQ. Unmatched junction bases numbered 5, after V lost 3 bases and J lost 7 bases. The CDR3 DNA reads as TGCGCCAGCAGCTCCAGGACAGGGGGCTCTGGCTACACCTTC. Encoded protein: CASSSRTGGSGYTF. The variable domain in full, with the rest retrieved from reference TRBV5-1 and TRBJ1-2, is KAGVTQTPRYLIKTRGQQVTLSCSPISGHRSVSWYQQTPGQGLQFLFEYFSETQRNKGNFPGRFSGRQFSNSRSEMNVSTLELGDSALYLCASSSRTGGSGYTFGSGTRLTVV.

A remark on this clone: The same CDR3 also results from other DNA sequences found in this sample. The chain uses TRBV5-8 and TRBJ2-7, with D possibly called TRBD1 or TRBD2 (5 bases each). There are 13 residues in the CDR3. The germline V gene has CDR1 SGHTS and CDR2 YDEGEE. V lost 4 bases to trimming and J lost 3 bases, with 11 bases between them. In DNA, the CDR3 is TGTGCCAGCAGCCTGGGACCACTCTACGAGCAGTACTTC. Its translation: CASSLGPLYEQYF. The full variable domain, with the rest looked up from reference TRBV5-8 and TRBJ2-7, is EAGVTQSPTHLIKTRGQQATLRCSPISGHTSVYWYQQALGLGLQFLLWYDEGEERNRGNFPPRFSGRQFPNYSSELNVNALELEDSALYLCASSLGPLYEQYFGPGTRLTVT.

Worth noting for this clone: Distinct nucleotide sequences in the sample also encode this CDR3. The chain links TRBV13 to TRBJ1-6; D uncertain. The CDR3 runs to 13 residues. Germline V gene lookup returns CDR1 PRHDT and CDR2 FYEKMQ (reference sequence). V lost 1 base, J lost 6 bases, and 4 bases lay in between. The CDR3 region is CASSLEGNSPLHF. CDR3 DNA: TGTGCCAGCAGCTTAGAAGGTAATTCACCCCTCCACTTT.

V usage is TRBV4-1 and J usage is TRBJ2-5; 9 bases fit TRBD2. V shed 1 base and J 5 bases; nucleotides not matched to a gene: 20. Per germline, CDR1 MGHRA and CDR2 YSYEKL. The CDR3 runs to 20 residues. DNA for the CDR3: TGCGCCAGCAGCCAAGTTCCATCCTTAGCGGGGGATCGAATATCGGAGACCCAGTACTTC. Its translation: CASSQVPSLAGDRISETQYF.

The chain combines TRBV6-1 with TRBJ1-1; D call uncertain. Germline CDR1 is MNHNS and CDR2 is SASEGT. Trimming left V 3 bases short and J 2 bases short, with 4 bases between. This CDR3 comprises 12 residues. CDR3 in DNA: TGTGCCAGCAGTGATCTTAACACTGAAGCTTTCTTT. Translation gives CASSDLNTEAFF.

Points on this clone: Other DNA sequences within the sample encode an identical CDR3. The chain joins TRBV6-6 to TRBJ2-3; perhaps TRBD2 as D (6 bases). The CDR3 is 14 amino acids. Germline lookup yields CDR1 MNHNY and CDR2 SVGAGI (reference sequence). V was cut by 2 bases and J by 1 base, with 7 bases left in between. DNA for the CDR3: TGTGCCAGCAGTTACGGCGGGGGCACAGATACGCAGTATTTT. It yields the protein CASSYGGGTDTQYF.

The chain combines TRBV10-3 with TRBJ2-7; 7 bases agree with TRBD2. V dropped 2 bases and J dropped 3; count of bases not matched to a gene: 7. The CDR3 is 15 residues long. Germline V lookup: CDR1 ENHRY, CDR2 SYGVKD. The CDR3 DNA reads TGTGCCATCAGTGAGGGGGGGGACTCTGACTACGAGCAGTACTTC. Translation gives CAISEGGDSDYEQYF.

This chain links TRBV21-1 with TRBJ1-2; TRBD1, the table's D call, was not compared with the DNA. TRBV21-1 is noted as a pseudogene. CDR3 size: 12 residues. In nucleotides, the CDR3 is TGTGCCACCTTAGACAGGGAGGATGGCTACACCTTC. Translating gives CATLDREDGYTF.

The chain uses TRBV6-1 and TRBJ2-1; no definite D call. V was clipped by 1 base and J by 0 bases, with 7 bases between them. From germline, CDR1 is MNHNS and CDR2 SASEGT. The CDR3 loop spans 15 amino acids. CDR3 region: CASSEDLSSYNEQFF. As DNA, the CDR3 is TGTGCCAGCAGTGAAGATCTAAGCTCCTACAATGAGCAGTTCTTC.

The gene calls are TRBV29-1 and TRBJ2-7, with TRBD1 as a possible D gene (6 bases). This CDR3 spans 12 amino acids. The germline V and J ends were trimmed by 4 bases and 4 bases, with 11 bases remaining between them. From germline, CDR1 is SQVTM and CDR2 ANQGSEA. The CDR3 DNA follows: TGCAGCGTTGGGGACACTTTATACGAGCAGTACTTC. Translating it yields CSVGDTLYEQYF.